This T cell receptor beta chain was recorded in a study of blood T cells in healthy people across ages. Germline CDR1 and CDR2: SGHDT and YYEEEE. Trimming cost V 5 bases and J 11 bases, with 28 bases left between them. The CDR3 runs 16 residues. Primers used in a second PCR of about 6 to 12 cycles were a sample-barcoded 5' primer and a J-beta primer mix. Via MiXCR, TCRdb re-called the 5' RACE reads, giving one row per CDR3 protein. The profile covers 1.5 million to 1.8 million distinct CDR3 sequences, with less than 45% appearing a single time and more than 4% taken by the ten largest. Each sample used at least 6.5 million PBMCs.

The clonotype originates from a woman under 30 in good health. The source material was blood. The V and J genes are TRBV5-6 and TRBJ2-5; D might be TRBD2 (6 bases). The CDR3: CASRVPTAGYDNEQYF. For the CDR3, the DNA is TGTGCCAGCAGGGTACCTACGGCGGGGTATGACAATGAGCAGTACTTC.